These 7 T cell receptor beta chains were sequenced from one sample in a study of type 1 regulatory T cells (dated by TCRdb to the early 2020s). The sample was run on an Illumina MiSeq. TCRdb trimmed public reads at Q25 via fastp, called clones via MiXCR and kept in-frame beta chains. Entries that share a CDR3 protein sequence are merged under the most common genes and DNA. Here the sample has some 89,000 distinct CDR3 sequences; about 28% occur a single time. Of the sample, roughly 2.4% falls within the top ten clones. The sequencing sample was made of CD4+ T cells, either the whole sample or a sorted fraction (not recorded which). Source of these receptors: a human donor in good health.

This chain connects TRBV20-1 to TRBJ2-1, with a possible D match to TRBD2 (6 bases). This CDR3 has 15 amino acids. V was trimmed by 5 bases and J by 0 bases, leaving 14 bases between them. CDR1 is DFQATT and CDR2 is SNEGSKA in the germline V gene (reference sequence). The CDR3 bases are TGCAGTGCTCGCAGGGAGGAGAACTCCTACAATGAGCAGTTCTTC. This codes for CSARREENSYNEQFF.

J is TRBJ2-4 and V is TRBV7-2; D unclear. V shed 5 bases and J shed 0 bases, with 14 bases lying between them. Germline CDR1 SGHTA, CDR2 FQGNSA. The CDR3 loop spans 16 amino acids. CDR3 sequence reads: CASSQRFTLAKNIQYF. The DNA for the CDR3 is TGTGCCAGCAGCCAAAGATTCACTCTAGCCAAAAACATTCAGTACTTC.

This sequence joins TRBV4-1 and TRBJ2-4; 7 nucleotides align to TRBD2. The CDR3 runs 14 residues. Trimming cost V 4 bases and J 7 bases; bases outside gene matches: 7. Germline V CDR1 and CDR2: MGHRA, YSYEKL. The CDR3 here is CASSPPGGRNIQYF. In nucleotides, the CDR3 is TGCGCCAGCAGCCCTCCGGGGGGTAGGAACATTCAGTACTTC.

As to this clonotype: A read error may account for a junction end that differs from germline. The chain has TRBV20-1 and TRBJ2-3; D gene unclear. The CDR3 is 13 amino acids. Germline-derived CDR1 and CDR2 are DFQATT and SNEGSKA (reference sequence). The CDR3 DNA sequence: TGCAGTGCTAGGTTTAGGGCTGGCGATACGCAGTGTTTT. Protein product: CSARFRAGDTQCF.

This sequence joins TRBV13 and TRBJ2-5, with 13 nucleotides matching TRBD2. Trimming cost V 5 bases and J 2 bases; bases outside gene matches: 8. This CDR3 region has 17 residues. The germline gives CDR1 PRHDT, CDR2 FYEKMQ (reference sequence). In nucleotides, the CDR3 is TGTGCCAGCAGCCCCGGGACTAGCGGGACCCGTCAAGAGACCCAGTACTTC. Its translation is CASSPGTSGTRQETQYF.

This clonotype was counted between two and nine times. This chain uses TRBV20-1 with TRBJ2-1, with D possibly TRBD2 on 5 matching bases. The CDR3 has 12 residues. Germline CDR1 and CDR2: DFQATT and SNEGSKA (reference sequence). V lost 3 bases and J lost 4, with 7 bases in between. The CDR3 DNA sequence: TGCAGTGCTAGTGGCGGGTACAATGAGCAGTTCTTC. This translates into CSASGGYNEQFF.

The rearrangement uses TRBV3-1 and TRBJ2-7; the D gene could be TRBD1 or TRBD2 (5 bases each). This CDR3 comprises 16 residues. Germline-derived CDR1 and CDR2 are LGHDT and YNNKEL (reference sequence). V dropped 1 base and J dropped 7 bases, with 20 bases sitting between them. In DNA, the CDR3 is TGTGCCAGCAGCCAAGTTATTGAGGGGTTAACGCGGGAGCAGTACTTC. This gives the protein CASSQVIEGLTREQYF.